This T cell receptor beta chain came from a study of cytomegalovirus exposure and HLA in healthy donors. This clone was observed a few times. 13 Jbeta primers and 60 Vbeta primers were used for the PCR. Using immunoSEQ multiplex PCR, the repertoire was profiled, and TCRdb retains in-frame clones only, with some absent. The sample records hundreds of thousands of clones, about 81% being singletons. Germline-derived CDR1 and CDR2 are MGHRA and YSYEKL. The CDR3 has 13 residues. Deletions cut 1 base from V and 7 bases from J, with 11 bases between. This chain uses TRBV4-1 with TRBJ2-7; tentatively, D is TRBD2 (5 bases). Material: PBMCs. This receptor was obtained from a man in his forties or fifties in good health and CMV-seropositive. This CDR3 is CASSQGGLSEQYF. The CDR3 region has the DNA TGCGCCAGCAGCCAAGGAGGGCTATCTGAGCAGTACTTC.